This TCR beta chain was retrieved from a study of T cells in localized non-small cell lung cancer. The study, taken as a whole, reports: Uninvolved nearby lung showed the greatest T cell clonality, exceeding that found in tumor. Investigators sequenced only a single tumor region, leaving heterogeneity possible. Detection in adjacent lung was observed for a median roughly 55 of the top 100 tumor clones.

A remark on this clone: Antigen: not known.

This CDR3 spans 15 amino acids. CDR1 and CDR2 (germline): SQVTM, ANQGSEA. V dropped 2 bases and J dropped 4 bases, with 12 bases sitting between them. Lung tissue at least 2 cm from the tumor margin was confirmed free of atypia. Produced via immunoSEQ multiplex PCR; TCRdb's table is partial and in-frame only. The table records approximately 1,300 clones, 20% to 25% of them present only once. Sequenced material: normal lung tissue next to the tumor, taken before any cancer treatment. The clonotype comes from a man aged 40-75 years with stage III squamous cell lung carcinoma. The chain couples TRBV29-1 to TRBJ2-6; D not certain. The CDR3 reads CSVELSSQGANVLTF. DNA of the CDR3: TGCAGCGTTGAATTGTCCAGTCAAGGGGCCAACGTCCTGACTTTC.